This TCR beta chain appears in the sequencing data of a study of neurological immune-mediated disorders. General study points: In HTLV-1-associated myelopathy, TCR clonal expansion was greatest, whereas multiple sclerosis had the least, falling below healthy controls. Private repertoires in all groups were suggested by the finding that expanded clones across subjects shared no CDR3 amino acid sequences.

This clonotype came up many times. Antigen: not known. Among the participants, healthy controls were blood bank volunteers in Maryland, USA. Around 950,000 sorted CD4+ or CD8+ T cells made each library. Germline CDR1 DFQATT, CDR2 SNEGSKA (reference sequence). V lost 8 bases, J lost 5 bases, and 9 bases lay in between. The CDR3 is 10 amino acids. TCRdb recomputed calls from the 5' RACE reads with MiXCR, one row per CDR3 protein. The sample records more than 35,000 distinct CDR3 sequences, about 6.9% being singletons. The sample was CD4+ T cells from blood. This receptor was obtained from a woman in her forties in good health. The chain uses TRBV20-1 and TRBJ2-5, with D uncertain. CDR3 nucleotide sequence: TGCAGTCTAGGAATGGAGACCCAGTACTTC. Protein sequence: CSLGMETQYF.